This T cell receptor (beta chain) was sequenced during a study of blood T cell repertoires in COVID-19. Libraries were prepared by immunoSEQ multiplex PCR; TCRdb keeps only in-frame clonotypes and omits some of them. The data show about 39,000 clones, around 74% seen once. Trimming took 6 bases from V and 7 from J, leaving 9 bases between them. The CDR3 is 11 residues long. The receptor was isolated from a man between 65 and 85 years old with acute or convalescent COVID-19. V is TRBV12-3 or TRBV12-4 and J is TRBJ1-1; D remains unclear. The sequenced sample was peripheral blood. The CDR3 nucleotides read TGTGCCAGCAGGGCAGGCGTTGAAGCTTTCTTT. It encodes CASRAGVEAFF.